A single sample is the source of the 7 T cell receptor beta chains below, sequenced in a study of CD8+CD57+ T cells in acquired aplastic anemia. Genomic DNA constituted the template upon which TCR beta VDJ and CDR3 profiling was performed. TCRdb redid the calling of the reads with MiXCR, one entry per CDR3 protein. The top ten hold roughly 1.8% of the sample, which has approximately 180,000 distinct CDR3 sequences, under 50% seen once. The patients chosen for sequencing had shown expansion of CD8+CD57+ cells (detected by flow cytometry). The specimen sequenced was sorted CD4+, CD8+, or CD8+CD57+ T cells (not recorded which) from PBMCs. These receptor sequences come from a human donor with aplastic anemia.

This clonotype was counted between two and nine times. J is TRBJ1-2 and V is TRBV27; D gene ambiguous. Trimming removed 0 bases at V and 4 bases at J, with 9 bases between. The germline CDR1 and CDR2 sequences are MNHEY and SMNVEV (reference sequence). The CDR3 has 14 residues. DNA of the CDR3: TGTGCCAGCAGTTTATCAGGGTCCGGCTATGGCTACACCTTC. Translated, it gives CASSLSGSGYGYTF.

Many counts were recorded for this clonotype. The chain is built from TRBV5-4 and TRBJ2-5, with unresolved D. Trimming cost V 3 bases and J 7 bases, with 13 bases left between them. The germline CDR1 and CDR2 sequences are SGHNT and YYREEE (reference sequence). CDR3 length: 13 residues. The DNA of the CDR3 is TGTGCCAGCAGCTCTCCGTCAGAAGGGACCCAGTACTTC. This sequence encodes CASSSPSEGTQYF.

J is TRBJ1-2 and V is TRBV9, with D perhaps matching TRBD1 (6 bases). V shed 5 bases and J shed 8 bases, with 10 bases lying between them. CDR1 and CDR2 (germline): SGDLS, YYNGEE. There are 11 residues in the CDR3. The chain's CDR3 is CASSSRGGYTF. The CDR3 DNA follows: TGTGCCAGCAGTTCCAGGGGAGGCTACACCTTC.

In its sample, this clonotype was seen many times. The CDR3: CAISEQTGTEAFF. CDR3 nucleotides: TGTGCCATCAGTGAACAGACGGGGACTGAAGCTTTCTTT. The V gene is TRBV10-3, the J gene TRBJ1-1; D is ambiguous. The germline V and J ends were trimmed by 3 bases and 5 bases, with 10 bases remaining between them. Germline loops: CDR1 ENHRY, CDR2 SYGVKD. The CDR3 spans 13 residues.

This clonotype was observed at least ten times. The chain links TRBV2 to TRBJ2-1; 7 nucleotides line up with TRBD2. V lost 5 bases, J lost 6 bases, and 10 bases stayed unmatched. Germline V gene lookup returns CDR1 SNHLY and CDR2 FYNNEI. The CDR3 has 15 residues. Here the CDR3 reads CASSRLKGLFNEQFF. The CDR3 nucleotides read TGTGCCAGCAGTCGACTCAAGGGACTATTCAATGAGCAGTTCTTC.

The chain combines TRBV7-8 with TRBJ1-1; the D is unclear. Trimming stripped 2 bases from V and 8 bases from J, with 9 bases between. Germline assignment: CDR1 SGHVS and CDR2 FQNEAQ. This CDR3 comprises 12 residues. The CDR3 loop is CASSLSRWEAFF. The CDR3 DNA sequence: TGTGCCAGCAGCTTATCTCGTTGGGAAGCTTTCTTT.

This clonotype was seen repeatedly, ten times or more. The V call is TRBV3-1, the J call TRBJ2-7, with D possibly called TRBD1 or TRBD2 (5 bases each). CDR1 and CDR2 (germline): LGHDT, YNNKEL (reference sequence). The V end lost 4 bases, the J end lost 0 bases, and 13 bases lay between the germline ends. The CDR3 totals 15 residues. The CDR3: CASSLRDHFSYEQYF. The CDR3 DNA reads TGTGCCAGCAGCCTCAGGGACCACTTCTCCTACGAGCAGTACTTC.